This T cell receptor (beta chain) emerged from a study of CD8 T cells in Susac syndrome. V was cut by 1 base and J by 4 bases, with 5 bases left in between. CDR3 size: 13 residues. Germline CDR1 is LGHDT and CDR2 is YNNKEL (reference sequence). With random hexamers, reverse transcription was performed on about 0.5 to 1 ug of RNA. TCRdb processed the immunoSEQ multiplex PCR reads anew with MiXCR; each CDR3 protein has one entry. This sample has 180,000 or so distinct CDR3 sequences, with 90% to 95% found just once. The TCR sequence derives from a human donor in good health. Source material: CD4+ T cells from PBMCs. The chain joins TRBV3-1 to TRBJ2-1; D gene uncertain. CDR3 DNA: TGTGCCAGCAGCCAAGTGTCGTACAATGAGCAGTTCTTC. The encoded protein is CASSQVSYNEQFF.